The clone carrying this T cell receptor beta chain was seen ten or more times. TCRdb reprocessed the 5' RACE reads via MiXCR and lists one record per CDR3 protein. The profile shows fewer than 35,000 distinct CDR3 sequences, approximately 3.2% of them singletons. These data originate in a study of neurological immune-mediated disorders. The germline gives CDR1 SQVTM, CDR2 ANQGSEA. The V and J ends lost 7 bases and 4 bases respectively, with 8 bases between them. This CDR3 is 11 amino acids long. The receptor comes from a woman in her 30s with multiple sclerosis. Sequenced: PBMCs. The chain couples TRBV29-1 to TRBJ2-1; possible D gene TRBD1, 6 bases. CDR3 nucleotides: TGCAGCGACAGGGAATACAATGAGCAGTTCTTC. Translation gives CSDREYNEQFF.